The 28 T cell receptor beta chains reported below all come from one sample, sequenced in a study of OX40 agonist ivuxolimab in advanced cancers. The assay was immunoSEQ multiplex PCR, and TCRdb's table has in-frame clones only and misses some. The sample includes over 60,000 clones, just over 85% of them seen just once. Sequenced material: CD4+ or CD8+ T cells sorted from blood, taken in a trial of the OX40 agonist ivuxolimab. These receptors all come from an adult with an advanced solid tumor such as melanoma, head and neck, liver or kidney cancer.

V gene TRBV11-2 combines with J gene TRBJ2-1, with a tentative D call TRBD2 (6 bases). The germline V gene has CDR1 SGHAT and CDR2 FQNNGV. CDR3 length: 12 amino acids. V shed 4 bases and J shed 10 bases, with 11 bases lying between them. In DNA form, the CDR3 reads TGTGCCAGCAGCTGGGGACTGACGGAGCAGTTCTTC. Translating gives CASSWGLTEQFF.

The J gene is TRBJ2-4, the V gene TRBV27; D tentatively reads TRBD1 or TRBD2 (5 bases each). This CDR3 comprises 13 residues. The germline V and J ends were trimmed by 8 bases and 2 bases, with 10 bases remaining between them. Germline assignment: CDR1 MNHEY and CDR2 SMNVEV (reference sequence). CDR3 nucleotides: TGTGCCAGCGGGTGGGGGACCAAAAACATTCAGTACTTC. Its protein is CASGWGTKNIQYF.

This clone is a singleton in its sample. CDR3 amino acids: CASSYSGQGNEQYF. DNA of the CDR3: TGTGCCAGCAGTTACTCTGGACAGGGGAACGAGCAGTACTTC. V and J are TRBV6-5 and TRBJ2-7, with TRBD1 identical over 9 bases. With V trimmed by 0 bases and J by 5 bases, 2 bases remained unmatched. Germline V gene sequence: CDR1 MNHEY, CDR2 SVGAGI. This CDR3 spans 14 amino acids.

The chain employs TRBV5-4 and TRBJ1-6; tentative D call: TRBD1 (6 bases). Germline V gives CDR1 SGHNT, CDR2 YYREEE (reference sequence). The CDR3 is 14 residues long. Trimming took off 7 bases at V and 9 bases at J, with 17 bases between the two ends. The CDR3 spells CASGATGLSSPLHF. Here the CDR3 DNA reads TGTGCCAGCGGAGCTACAGGGCTTAGTTCACCCCTCCACTTT.

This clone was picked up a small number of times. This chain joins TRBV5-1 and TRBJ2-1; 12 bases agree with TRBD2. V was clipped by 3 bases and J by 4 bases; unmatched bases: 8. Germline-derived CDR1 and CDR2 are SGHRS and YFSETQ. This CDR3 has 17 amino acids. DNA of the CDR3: TGCGCCAGCAGCTCAAGGACTAGCGGGAATAGTTACAATGAGCAGTTCTTC. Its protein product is CASSSRTSGNSYNEQFF. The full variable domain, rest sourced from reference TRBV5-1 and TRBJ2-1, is KAGVTQTPRYLIKTRGQQVTLSCSPISGHRSVSWYQQTPGQGLQFLFEYFSETQRNKGNFPGRFSGRQFSNSRSEMNVSTLELGDSALYLCASSSRTSGNSYNEQFFGPGTRLTVL.

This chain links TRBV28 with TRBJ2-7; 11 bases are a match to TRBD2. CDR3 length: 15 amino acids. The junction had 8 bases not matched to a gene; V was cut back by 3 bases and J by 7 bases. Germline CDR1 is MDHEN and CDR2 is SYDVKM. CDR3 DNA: TGTGCCAGCAGTTTTCGCTTAGCGGGGGGGCTTGAGCAGTACTTC. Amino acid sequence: CASSFRLAGGLEQYF.

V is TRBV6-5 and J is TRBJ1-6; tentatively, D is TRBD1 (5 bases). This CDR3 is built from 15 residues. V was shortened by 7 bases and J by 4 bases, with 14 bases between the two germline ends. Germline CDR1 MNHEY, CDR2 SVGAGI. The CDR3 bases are TGTGCCAGCAATTATCTGGGGCCTTATAATTCACCCCTCCACTTT. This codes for CASNYLGPYNSPLHF.

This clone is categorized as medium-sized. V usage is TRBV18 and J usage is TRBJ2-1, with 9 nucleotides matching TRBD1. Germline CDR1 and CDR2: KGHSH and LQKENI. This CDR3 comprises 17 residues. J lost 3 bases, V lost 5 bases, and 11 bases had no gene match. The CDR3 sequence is CASSSSGTGIGYNEQFF. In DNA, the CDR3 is TGTGCCAGCTCATCGAGCGGGACAGGGATCGGCTACAATGAGCAGTTCTTC.

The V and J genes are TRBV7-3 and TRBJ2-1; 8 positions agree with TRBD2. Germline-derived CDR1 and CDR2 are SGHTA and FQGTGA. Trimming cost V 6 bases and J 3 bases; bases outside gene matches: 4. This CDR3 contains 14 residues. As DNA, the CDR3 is TGTGCCAGCAGACCGACTAGCGACTACAATGAGCAGTTCTTC. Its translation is CASRPTSDYNEQFF.

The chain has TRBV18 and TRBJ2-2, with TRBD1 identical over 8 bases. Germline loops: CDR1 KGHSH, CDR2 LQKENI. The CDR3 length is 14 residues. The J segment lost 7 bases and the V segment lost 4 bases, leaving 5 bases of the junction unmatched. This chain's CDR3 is CASSRDRGGGELFF. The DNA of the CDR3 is TGTGCCAGCTCACGCGACAGGGGAGGCGGGGAGCTGTTTTTT. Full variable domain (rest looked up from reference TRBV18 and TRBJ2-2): NAGVMQNPRHLVRRRGQEARLRCSPMKGHSHVYWYRQLPEEGLKFMVYLQKENIIDESGMPKERFSAEFPKEGPSILRIQQVVRGDSAAYFCASSRDRGGGELFFGEGSRLTVL.

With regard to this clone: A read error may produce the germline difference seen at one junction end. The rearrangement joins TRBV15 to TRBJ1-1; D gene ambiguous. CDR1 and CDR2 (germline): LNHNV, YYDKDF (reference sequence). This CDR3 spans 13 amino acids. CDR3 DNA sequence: TGTGCCACCAGCAGAGTATTGTACACAGAAGCTTTCTTT. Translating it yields CATSRVLYTEAFF.

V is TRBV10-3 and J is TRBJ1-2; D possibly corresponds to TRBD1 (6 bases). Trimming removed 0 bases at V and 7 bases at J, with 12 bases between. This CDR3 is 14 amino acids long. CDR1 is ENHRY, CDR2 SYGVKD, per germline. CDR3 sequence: CAISESSQGSGYTF. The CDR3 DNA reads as TGTGCCATCAGTGAGTCGTCCCAGGGGTCTGGCTACACCTTC.

The CDR3 bases are TGTGCCAGTAGTTTCCACAGGGAAAAACTGTTTTTT. This translates into CASSFHREKLFF. V and J are TRBV19 and TRBJ1-4, with D possibly being TRBD1 (5 bases). Germline V gene sequence: CDR1 LNHDA, CDR2 SQIVND (reference sequence). V was cut by 5 bases and J by 8 bases, with 9 bases left in between. The CDR3 is 12 amino acids.

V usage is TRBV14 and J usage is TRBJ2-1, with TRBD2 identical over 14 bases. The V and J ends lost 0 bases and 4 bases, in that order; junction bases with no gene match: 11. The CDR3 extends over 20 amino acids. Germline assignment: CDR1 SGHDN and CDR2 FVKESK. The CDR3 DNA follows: TGTGCCAGCAGCCAAGAGACTAGCGGGAGGGCCGCATTTGTATACAATGAGCAGTTCTTC. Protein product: CASSQETSGRAAFVYNEQFF.

CDR3 bases: TGTGCCAGCTCACCGGGACAGCTGGGGTTCTTC. It codes for CASSPGQLGFF. V and J are TRBV18 and TRBJ2-1; 7 bases are a match to TRBD1. CDR1 KGHSH and CDR2 LQKENI come from the germline V gene. This CDR3 region has 11 residues. J gave up 15 bases and V 3 bases, and 5 bases lay outside the gene matches.

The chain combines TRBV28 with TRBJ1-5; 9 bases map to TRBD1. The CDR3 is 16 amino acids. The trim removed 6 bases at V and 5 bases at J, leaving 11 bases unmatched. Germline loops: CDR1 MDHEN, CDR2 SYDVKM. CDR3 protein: CASRPKTGGRHQPQHF. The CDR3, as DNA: TGTGCCAGCAGACCGAAAACAGGGGGCCGACATCAGCCCCAGCATTTT.

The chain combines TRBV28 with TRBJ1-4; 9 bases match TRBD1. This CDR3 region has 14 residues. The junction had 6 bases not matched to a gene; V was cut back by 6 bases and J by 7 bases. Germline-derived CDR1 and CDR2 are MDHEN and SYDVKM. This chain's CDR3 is CASSLQGASEKLFF. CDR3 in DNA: TGTGCCAGCAGCCTACAGGGGGCTAGTGAAAAACTGTTTTTT.

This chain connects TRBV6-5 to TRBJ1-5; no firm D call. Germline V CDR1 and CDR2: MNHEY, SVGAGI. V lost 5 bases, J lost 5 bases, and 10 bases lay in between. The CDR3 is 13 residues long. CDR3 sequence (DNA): TGTGCCAGCAGTAATCTCAAGGATCAGCCCCAGCATTTT. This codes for CASSNLKDQPQHF.

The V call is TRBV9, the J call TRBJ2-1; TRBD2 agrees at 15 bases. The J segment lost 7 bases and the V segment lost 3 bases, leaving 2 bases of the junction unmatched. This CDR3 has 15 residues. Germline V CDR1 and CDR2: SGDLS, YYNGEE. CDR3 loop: CASSGGLAGGNEQFF. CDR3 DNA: TGTGCCAGCAGCGGGGGACTAGCGGGAGGTAATGAGCAGTTCTTC.

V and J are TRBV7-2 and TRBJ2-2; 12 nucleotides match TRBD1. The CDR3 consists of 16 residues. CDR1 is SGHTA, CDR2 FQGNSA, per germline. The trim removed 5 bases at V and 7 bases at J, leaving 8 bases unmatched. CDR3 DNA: TGTGCCAGCAGCCCCGGGACAGGGGGCGCTAACGGGGAGCTGTTTTTT. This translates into CASSPGTGGANGELFF.

The CDR3 here is CASSQDPRLAAGNEQFF. The CDR3 region has the DNA TGCGCCAGCAGCCAAGATCCTAGACTAGCGGCCGGTAATGAGCAGTTCTTC. The V call is TRBV4-1, the J call TRBJ2-1; 9 nucleotides agree with TRBD2. V shed 0 bases, J shed 7 bases, and the junction held 10 bases outside the gene matches. The CDR3 totals 17 residues. Germline CDR1 and CDR2: MGHRA and YSYEKL.

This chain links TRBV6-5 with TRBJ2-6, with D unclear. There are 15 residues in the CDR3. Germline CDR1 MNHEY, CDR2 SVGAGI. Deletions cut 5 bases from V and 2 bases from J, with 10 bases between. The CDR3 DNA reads TGTGCCAGCAGTGTGGAGCGAGCTGGGGCCAACGTCCTGACTTTC. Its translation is CASSVERAGANVLTF.

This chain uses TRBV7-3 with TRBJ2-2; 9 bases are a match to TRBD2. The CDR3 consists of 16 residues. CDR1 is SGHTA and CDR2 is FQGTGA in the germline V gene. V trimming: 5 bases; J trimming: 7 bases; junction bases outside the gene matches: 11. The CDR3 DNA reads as TGTGCCAGCAGCCCGCGGGGCGGGGGGGCCGTCGGGGAGCTGTTTTTT. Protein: CASSPRGGGAVGELFF. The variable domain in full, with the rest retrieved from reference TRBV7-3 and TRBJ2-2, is GAGVSQTPSNKVTEKGKYVELRCDPISGHTALYWYRQSLGQGPEFLIYFQGTGAADDSGLPNDRFFAVRPEGSVSTLKIQRTERGDSAVYLCASSPRGGGAVGELFFGEGSRLTVL.

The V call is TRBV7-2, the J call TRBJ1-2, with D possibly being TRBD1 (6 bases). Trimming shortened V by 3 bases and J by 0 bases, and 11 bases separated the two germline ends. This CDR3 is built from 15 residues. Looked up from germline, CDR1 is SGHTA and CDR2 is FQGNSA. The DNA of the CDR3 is TGTGCCAGCAGCTTTACTACAGGGCCTAACTATGGCTACACCTTC. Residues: CASSFTTGPNYGYTF.

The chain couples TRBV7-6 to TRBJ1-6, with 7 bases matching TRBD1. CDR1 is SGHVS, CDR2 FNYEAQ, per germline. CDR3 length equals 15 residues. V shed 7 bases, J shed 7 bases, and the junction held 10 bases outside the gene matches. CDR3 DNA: TGTGCCAGCAACTACAGGGGTTCCGGCAATTCACCCCTCCACTTT. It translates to CASNYRGSGNSPLHF.

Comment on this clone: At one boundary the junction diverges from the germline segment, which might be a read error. The CDR3: CASSLSGRGGRNF. The DNA for the CDR3 is TGTGCCAGCAGTTTATCTGGGCGGGGGGGCCGGAATTTT. V gene TRBV28 combines with J gene TRBJ2-3; TRBD2 matches 9 bases. Germline assignment: CDR1 MDHEN and CDR2 SYDVKM. The CDR3 spans 13 residues.

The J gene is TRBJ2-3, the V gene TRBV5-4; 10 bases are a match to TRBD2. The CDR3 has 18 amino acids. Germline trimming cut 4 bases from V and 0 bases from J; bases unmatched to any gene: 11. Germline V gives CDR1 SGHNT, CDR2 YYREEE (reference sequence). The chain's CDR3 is CASSAKAVAGGSTDTQYF. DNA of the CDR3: TGTGCCAGCAGCGCGAAGGCGGTAGCGGGGGGCAGCACAGATACGCAGTATTTT.

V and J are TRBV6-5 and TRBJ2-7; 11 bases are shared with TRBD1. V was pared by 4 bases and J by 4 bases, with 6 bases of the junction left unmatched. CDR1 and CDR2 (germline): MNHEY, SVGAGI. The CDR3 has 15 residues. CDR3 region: CASSFGQGASYEQYF. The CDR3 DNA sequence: TGTGCCAGCAGTTTTGGACAGGGGGCTTCTTACGAGCAGTACTTC.